This TCR beta chain was identified during a study of regulatory and conventional T cells in RAG deficiency. Points from the study as a whole: Patient subsets had shorter CDR3s; Omenn Treg-Tconv overlap exceeded 75%. RAG-deficient patients showed markedly lower Shannon entropy and higher Simpson indices than control T-cell subsets.

Regulatory T cells were sorted from blood as CD4+ CD25-high CD127-low cells. The length of the CDR3 is 15 residues. Trimming stripped 2 bases from V and 0 bases from J, with 7 bases between. Germline V gene sequence: CDR1 MNHEY, CDR2 SMNVEV (reference sequence). Assay used: immunoSEQ multiplex PCR; TCRdb lists only in-frame clones, some missing. The sample shows about 28,000 clones, about 93% of them seen only once. To note about this clone: Antigen unknown.

This sample also appeared in a second study, on regulatory T cells. This second report adds: The primer mix had 52 TRBV and 13 TRBJ primers. Regulatory T cells showed the strongest V-J pair restriction and V/J gene skewing among patient repertoires.

This TCR came from a human donor in good health. The chain links TRBV27 to TRBJ1-4; no clear D. Sequenced material: Tregs sorted from blood. CDR3 sequence (DNA): TGTGCCAGCAGTTTAAATGGTGCAACTAATGAAAAACTGTTTTTT. Translation: CASSLNGATNEKLFF.